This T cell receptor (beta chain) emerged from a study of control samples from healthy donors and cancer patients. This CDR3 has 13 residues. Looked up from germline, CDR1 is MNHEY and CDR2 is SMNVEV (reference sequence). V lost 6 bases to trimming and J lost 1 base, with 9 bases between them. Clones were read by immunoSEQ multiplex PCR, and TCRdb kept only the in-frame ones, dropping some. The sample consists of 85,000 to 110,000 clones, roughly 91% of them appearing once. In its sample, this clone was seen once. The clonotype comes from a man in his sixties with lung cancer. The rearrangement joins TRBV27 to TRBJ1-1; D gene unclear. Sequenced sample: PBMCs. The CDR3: CASRGSANTEAFF. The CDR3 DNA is TGTGCCAGCAGGGGTTCGGCGAACACTGAAGCTTTCTTT.